This TCR beta chain was identified during a study of human T cells and chemical hapten exposure. Study-level points and caveats: PT1 expanded TCR numbers tracked positively with patch test score.

In TCRdb, the RACE reads were re-called with MiXCR into one record per CDR3 protein. There are roughly 200,000 distinct CDR3 sequences in the sample; around a quarter occur only once, and roughly 2.3% lies in the top ten. The CDR3 contains 12 residues. Germline-derived CDR1 and CDR2 are SQVTM and ANQGSEA. V was cut by 4 bases and J by 6 bases, with 10 bases left in between. Remarks on this clonotype: Its antigen is still unknown.

Regarding time point: patch test 3, about 24 weeks after DPC sensitization. Treatment in this sample: therapeutic diphenylcyclopropenone sensitization with weekly scalp DPC. V usage is TRBV29-1 and J usage is TRBJ1-3; a possible D gene is TRBD1 (5 bases). The material was whole blood, obtained in connection with sensitization to the hapten diphenylcyclopropenone (DPC). The receptor was isolated from a woman in her thirties or forties with alopecia areata. Some clones in this sample may be carry-over from other donors' samples. The CDR3 reads CSVVTVSNTIYF. In DNA, the CDR3 is TGCAGCGTTGTGACAGTGTCAAACACCATATATTTT.